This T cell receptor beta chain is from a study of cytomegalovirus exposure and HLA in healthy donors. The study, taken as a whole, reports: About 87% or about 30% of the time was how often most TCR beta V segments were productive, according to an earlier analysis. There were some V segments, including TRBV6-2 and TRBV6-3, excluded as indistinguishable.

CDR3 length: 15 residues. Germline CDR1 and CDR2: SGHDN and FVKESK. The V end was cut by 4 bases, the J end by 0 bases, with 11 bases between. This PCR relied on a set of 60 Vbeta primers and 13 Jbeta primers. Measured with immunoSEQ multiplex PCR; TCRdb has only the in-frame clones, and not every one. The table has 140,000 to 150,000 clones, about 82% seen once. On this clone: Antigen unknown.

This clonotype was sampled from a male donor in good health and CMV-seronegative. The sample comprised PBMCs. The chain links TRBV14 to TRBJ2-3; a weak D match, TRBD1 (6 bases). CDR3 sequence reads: CASSLGQSSTDTQYF. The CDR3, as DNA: TGTGCCAGCAGCCTAGGACAGTCTAGCACAGATACGCAGTATTTT.